This T cell receptor beta chain stems from a study of technical replicates of blood from several donors. The data were produced by immunoSEQ multiplex PCR, yet TCRdb's version contains in-frame clones alone and is incomplete. The sample gives about 88,000 clones, around 94% of which show up once; 0.25% is in the top ten. The germline CDR1 and CDR2 sequences are KGHSH and LQKENI. This CDR3 comprises 14 residues. After removal of 5 bases from V and 6 bases from J, the junction contained 9 bases not matched to a gene. This TCR came from a human donor in good health. The sequencing input was T cells isolated from PBMCs. This rearrangement joins TRBV18 to TRBJ1-2; TRBD1 matches at 7 bases. The CDR3 protein is CASSDKVQGNGYTF. CDR3 in DNA: TGTGCCAGCTCAGACAAGGTACAGGGGAATGGCTACACCTTC.